The 25 T cell receptor beta chains listed next were all sequenced from one sample in a study of CD8+CD57+ T cells in acquired aplastic anemia. Researchers used genomic DNA as the template to profile TCR beta VDJ and CDR3. TCRdb itself ran the reads through MiXCR, one entry per CDR3 protein. The table lists 150,000 to 200,000 distinct CDR3 sequences, under 70% of them singletons, with around 42% in the top ten. The sample consisted of sorted CD4+, CD8+, or CD8+CD57+ T cells (not recorded which) from PBMCs. The origin of the receptors is a human donor with severe aplastic anemia or a healthy control (not recorded which).

The chain carries TRBV7-9 and TRBJ2-7; TRBD1 aligns across 9 bases. In germline, CDR1 is SEHNR, CDR2 FQNEAQ (reference sequence). The CDR3 length is 15 residues. After removal of 5 bases from V and 2 bases from J, the junction contained 7 bases not matched to a gene. This chain's CDR3 is CASSPAQGAPYEQYF. The CDR3 DNA reads as TGTGCCAGCAGCCCCGCACAGGGGGCCCCCTACGAGCAGTACTTC.

The V and J genes are TRBV7-9 and TRBJ1-1; D call uncertain. Trimming shortened V by 3 bases and J by 10 bases, and 12 bases separated the two germline ends. Germline V gene sequence: CDR1 SEHNR, CDR2 FQNEAQ (reference sequence). The CDR3 has 12 amino acids. The CDR3 coding sequence is TGTGCCAGCAGCTTTTACAACGACGTAGCTTTCTTT. The encoded protein is CASSFYNDVAFF. The full variable domain, with the rest looked up from reference TRBV7-9 and TRBJ1-1, is DTGVSQNPRHKITKRGQNVTFRCDPISEHNRLYWYRQTLGQGPEFLTYFQNEAQLEKSRLLSDRFSAERPKGSFSTLEIQRTEQGDSAMYLCASSFYNDVAFFGQGTRLTVV.

The chain is built from TRBV20-1 and TRBJ2-1; D ambiguous. V gave up 0 bases and J gave up 5 bases, with 8 bases separating them. Germline V gene lookup returns CDR1 DFQATT and CDR2 SNEGSKA (reference sequence). The CDR3 consists of 13 residues. The CDR3 sequence is CSARDRTNNEQFF. CDR3 nucleotides: TGCAGTGCTAGAGATAGAACCAACAATGAGCAGTTCTTC.

This clonotype has a single count. The chain employs TRBV7-6 and TRBJ2-3; D unclear. The V and J ends lost 1 base and 5 bases respectively, with 7 bases between them. Per the germline V gene, CDR1 is SGHVS and CDR2 is FNYEAQ. CDR3 size: 13 residues. The CDR3: CASSLVVKDTQYF. The CDR3 region has the DNA TGTGCCAGCAGCTTAGTTGTTAAAGATACGCAGTATTTT.

The V gene is TRBV2, the J gene TRBJ1-1, with D possibly matching TRBD1 (6 bases). In germline, CDR1 is SNHLY, CDR2 FYNNEI. The CDR3 spans 15 residues. V lost 5 bases to trimming and J lost 2 bases, with 15 bases between them. In DNA, the CDR3 is TGTGCCAGCAGTCCCAATTGGGGGGGCAACACTGAAGCTTTCTTT. This encodes CASSPNWGGNTEAFF.

The chain carries TRBV20-1 and TRBJ2-1, with TRBD2 matching over 9 bases. The J segment lost 3 bases and the V segment lost 0 bases, leaving 9 bases of the junction unmatched. Germline assignment: CDR1 DFQATT and CDR2 SNEGSKA (reference sequence). The CDR3 is 17 amino acids. CDR3 DNA: TGCAGTGCTAGAGATCCACGGGCTAGCGGGGTCTACAATGAGCAGTTCTTC. It yields the protein CSARDPRASGVYNEQFF.

This clonotype was observed a handful of times. The rearrangement joins TRBV7-9 to TRBJ2-3; the match to TRBD1 covers 10 bases. The CDR3 spans 14 residues. Unmatched junction bases numbered 5, after V lost 5 bases and J lost 6 bases. In germline, CDR1 is SEHNR, CDR2 FQNEAQ (reference sequence). This CDR3 is CASSHGQGGDTQYF. In DNA form, the CDR3 reads TGTGCCAGCAGCCACGGACAGGGGGGTGATACGCAGTATTTT.

The V call is TRBV19, the J call TRBJ2-3, with 7 nucleotides matching TRBD2. V was clipped by 6 bases and J by 0 bases; unmatched bases: 9. The CDR3 has 16 residues. Germline V gene data show CDR1 as LNHDA and CDR2 as SQIVND (reference sequence). The CDR3 here is CASRSGARPSTDTQYF. CDR3 coding DNA: TGTGCCAGTAGAAGCGGGGCCAGACCTAGCACAGATACGCAGTATTTT.

The chain combines TRBV20-1 with TRBJ2-7, with D perhaps being TRBD1 or TRBD2 (5 bases each). CDR1 and CDR2 from the germline V gene are DFQATT and SNEGSKA (reference sequence). This CDR3 has 14 residues. V shed 2 bases and J shed 7 bases, with 18 bases lying between them. CDR3 in DNA: TGCAGTGCTAGACCAATCCGGGGCTACAATGAGCAGTACTTC. Its protein is CSARPIRGYNEQYF.

The chain combines TRBV7-2 with TRBJ2-2, with no clear D. CDR3 length: 14 residues. V lost 1 base and J 7 bases, leaving 10 bases between the germline ends. CDR1 is SGHTA and CDR2 is FQGNSA in the germline V gene. CDR3: CASSLDVLSGELFF. The CDR3 coding sequence is TGTGCCAGCAGCTTAGATGTACTCAGCGGGGAGCTGTTTTTT.

This clonotype was counted at least ten times. This sequence joins TRBV24-1 and TRBJ2-2, with TRBD2 identical over 14 bases. The CDR3 has 18 amino acids. V lost 2 bases and J lost 7; bases outside the gene matches: 8. Per the germline V gene, CDR1 is KGHDR and CDR2 is SFDVKD. CDR3 coding DNA: TGTGCCACCAGTGATTCTTCGGATGGACTAGCGGGGGGCGGGGAGCTGTTTTTT. It encodes CATSDSSDGLAGGGELFF.

This rearrangement joins TRBV7-9 to TRBJ2-2, with 9 bases identical to TRBD1. Germline values: CDR1 SEHNR, CDR2 FQNEAQ (reference sequence). Losses at the gene ends were 4 bases for V and 8 bases for J; bases not matched to a gene: 2. This CDR3 has 13 residues. CDR3 sequence: CASSSGTGGELFF. The DNA for the CDR3 is TGTGCCAGCAGCTCAGGGACAGGGGGGGAGCTGTTTTTT.

The chain employs TRBV12-3 or TRBV12-4 and TRBJ2-7; 9 positions match TRBD2. CDR3 length: 14 residues. With V trimmed by 8 bases and J by 2 bases, 7 bases remained unmatched. In nucleotides, the CDR3 is TGTGCCAGCCAACTAGCGGGCACGACCTACGAGCAGTACTTC. As protein: CASQLAGTTYEQYF.

The chain couples TRBV7-9 to TRBJ1-5; possibly TRBD1 for D (5 bases). V was pared by 5 bases and J by 5 bases, with 19 bases between. Per the germline V gene, CDR1 is SEHNR and CDR2 is FQNEAQ (reference sequence). The CDR3 has 16 residues. The CDR3 is CASSHLGLNRDQPQHF. The CDR3 DNA reads as TGTGCCAGCAGCCATTTGGGACTAAATAGGGATCAGCCCCAGCATTTT.

This chain uses TRBV7-8 with TRBJ2-7; TRBD1 is a possible D gene (5 bases). Germline V gives CDR1 SGHVS, CDR2 FQNEAQ. V was cut by 1 base and J by 5 bases, with 18 bases left in between. The CDR3 spans 16 residues. The chain's CDR3 is CASSLGKGKRLDEQYF. The CDR3 DNA follows: TGTGCCAGCAGCTTAGGCAAGGGGAAGCGTCTTGACGAGCAGTACTTC.

This chain links TRBV29-1 with TRBJ1-4, with 10 bases identical to TRBD1. The V and J ends lost 1 base and 8 bases, in that order; junction bases with no gene match: 4. The CDR3 contains 14 residues. The germline gives CDR1 SQVTM, CDR2 ANQGSEA. CDR3 sequence reads: CSVEGGTGVEKLFF. CDR3 DNA: TGCAGCGTTGAAGGAGGGACAGGGGTCGAAAAACTGTTTTTT.

In its sample, this clonotype was seen many times. The chain carries TRBV5-8 and TRBJ2-7; D possibly corresponds to TRBD1 (8 bases). From germline, CDR1 is SGHTS and CDR2 YDEGEE. Trimming removed 5 bases at V and 6 bases at J, with 18 bases between. The CDR3 has 14 residues. CDR3 residues: CASRDGQGLSEQYF. CDR3 sequence (DNA): TGTGCCAGCAGGGACGGACAGGGACTATCCGAGCAGTACTTC.

The sample holds one count of this clonotype. The J gene is TRBJ1-4, the V gene TRBV2, with 9 bases lining up with TRBD1. V shed 6 bases, J shed 7 bases, and the junction held 9 bases outside the gene matches. The V gene's germline CDR1 is SNHLY and CDR2 FYNNEI. The CDR3 is 15 residues long. The CDR3 DNA sequence: TGTGCCAGCAGCTTAATTGGGACAGGGCTTGAAAAACTGTTTTTT. It is translated as CASSLIGTGLEKLFF. The whole variable domain, filled in from reference TRBV2 and TRBJ1-4, reads EPEVTQTPSHQVTQMGQEVILRCVPISNHLYFYWYRQILGQKVEFLVSFYNNEISEKSEIFDDQFSVERPDGSNFTLKIRSTKLEDSAMYFCASSLIGTGLEKLFFGSGTQLSVL.

This clonotype came up a few times. The chain combines TRBV15 with TRBJ1-6; D unresolved. This CDR3 comprises 13 residues. V shed 0 bases and J shed 8 bases, with 5 bases lying between them. CDR1 is LNHNV and CDR2 is YYDKDF in the germline V gene (reference sequence). The CDR3 DNA is TGTGCCACCAGCAGAGATCTAGATTCACCCCTCCACTTT. Its translation is CATSRDLDSPLHF.

This clonotype was counted a single time. This chain joins TRBV29-1 and TRBJ2-7; D remains ambiguous. The CDR3 has 15 residues. V was pared by 5 bases and J by 2 bases, with 19 bases between. Germline loops: CDR1 SQVTM, CDR2 ANQGSEA. The CDR3 nucleotides are TGCAGCGTTAGGAACGGCAGAACCAGTACCTACGAGCAGTACTTC. Its translation is CSVRNGRTSTYEQYF.

This sequence joins TRBV7-9 and TRBJ2-7; 9 bases fit TRBD2. The CDR3 runs to 16 residues. The germline CDR1 and CDR2 sequences are SEHNR and FQNEAQ (reference sequence). Trimming at V came to 5 bases and at J to 7 bases, leaving 15 bases not matched to a gene. The CDR3 nucleotides read TGTGCCAGCAGCGTAGGTTCGAGCGGGAGGAACATAGAGCAGTACTTC. Its protein is CASSVGSSGRNIEQYF.

J is TRBJ1-6 and V is TRBV9; D perhaps matches TRBD1 (5 bases). V shed 4 bases and J shed 9 bases, with 11 bases lying between them. The CDR3 runs 13 residues. Germline-derived CDR1 and CDR2 are SGDLS and YYNGEE. The CDR3 bases are TGTGCCAGCAGCCCCAGGGAAGGTTCACCCCTCCACTTT. Translated: CASSPREGSPLHF.

The gene calls are TRBV2 and TRBJ2-7, with D maybe TRBD1 (6 bases). V lost 9 bases, J lost 4 bases, and 10 bases lay in between. Germline V CDR1 and CDR2: SNHLY, FYNNEI. The CDR3 has 11 amino acids. DNA of the CDR3: TGTGCCAGTCTAACAGGGTACGAGCAGTACTTC. Translation: CASLTGYEQYF.

This clonotype came up once. At one end the junction does not follow the germline gene, possibly because of a read error. The chain recombines TRBV9 with TRBJ1-6; weak D call: TRBD1 (6 bases). There are 12 residues in the CDR3. Germline CDR1 is SGDLS and CDR2 is YYNGEE. CDR3: CASSPRGSPLHF. In DNA form, the CDR3 reads TGCGCCAGCAGCCCCAGGGGTTCACCCCTCCACTTT. The whole variable domain, remainder taken from reference TRBV9 and TRBJ1-6, is DSGVTQTPKHLITATGQRVTLRCSPRSGDLSVYWYQQSLDQGLQFLIQYYNGEERAKGNILERFSAQQFPDLHSELNLSSLELGDSALYFCASSPRGSPLHFGNGTRLTVT.

The rearrangement uses TRBV20-1 and TRBJ1-1; tentative D call: TRBD1 (5 bases). Germline values: CDR1 DFQATT, CDR2 SNEGSKA (reference sequence). V was pared by 3 bases and J by 9 bases, with 8 bases between. The CDR3 is 10 residues long. CDR3 nucleotide sequence: TGCAGTGCTAGTGAGGGGCAAGCTTTCTTT. It yields the protein CSASEGQAFF.